The TCR beta chain under discussion was sequenced for a study of cytomegalovirus exposure and HLA in healthy donors. Study results and caveats: Available immune exposure information covered CMV serostatus only. It was reported that the classifier diagnosed cytomegalovirus status with high specificity and sensitivity in both the original and validation cohorts.

This PCR relied on a set of 60 Vbeta primers and 13 Jbeta primers. Repertoires were generated with immunoSEQ multiplex PCR, while TCRdb's copy carries only in-frame clones and drops some. Among 180,000 or so clones, 75% to 80% were seen once, and the ten largest hold approximately 2.6%. Remarks on this clone: Its antigen is not identified.

Trimming left V 3 bases short and J 12 bases short, with 12 bases between. The germline gives CDR1 LNHDA, CDR2 SQIVND (reference sequence). The CDR3 loop spans 12 amino acids. The chain employs TRBV19 and TRBJ2-1, with D tentatively TRBD2 (5 bases). Sequenced input: PBMCs. The receptor was derived from a female donor in good health and CMV-seronegative. As DNA, the CDR3 is TGTGCCAGTAGTATGGTCCCGGGAAGGCAGTTCTTC. Translated, it gives CASSMVPGRQFF. The full variable domain, its missing parts supplied by reference TRBV19 and TRBJ2-1, is DGGITQSPKYLFRKEGQNVTLSCEQNLNHDAMYWYRQDPGQGLRLIYYSQIVNDFQKGDIAEGYSVSREKKESFPLTVTSAQKNPTAFYLCASSMVPGRQFFGPGTRLTVL.